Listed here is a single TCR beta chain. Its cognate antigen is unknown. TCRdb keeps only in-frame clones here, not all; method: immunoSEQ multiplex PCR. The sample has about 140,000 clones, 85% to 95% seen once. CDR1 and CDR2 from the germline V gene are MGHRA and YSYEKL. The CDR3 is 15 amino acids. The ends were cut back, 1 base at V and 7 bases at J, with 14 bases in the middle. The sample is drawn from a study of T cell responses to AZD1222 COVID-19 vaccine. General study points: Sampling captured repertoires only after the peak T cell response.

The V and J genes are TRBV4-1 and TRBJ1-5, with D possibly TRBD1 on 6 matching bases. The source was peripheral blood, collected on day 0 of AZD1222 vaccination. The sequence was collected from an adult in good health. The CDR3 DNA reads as TGCGCCAGCAGCCAAGGGAAACAGGGTAGACAGCCCCAGCATTTT. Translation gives CASSQGKQGRQPQHF.